Listed here are 22 T cell receptor beta chains from one sample, sequenced in a study of shared clonotypes between healthy human individuals. The repertoire was sequenced with immunoSEQ multiplex PCR; TCRdb's copy has only in-frame clones and lacks some. This table has around 2.1 million clones, about 94% appearing once. The sequencing sample was made of naive CD4+ T cells sorted from blood. Subset denoted: CD45RA+ positively selected. The receptors originated from a man younger than 30 in good health.

The chain has TRBV28 and TRBJ2-7; D is perhaps TRBD1 (6 bases). V dropped 3 bases and J dropped 5 bases, with 17 bases sitting between them. Germline V gene sequence: CDR1 MDHEN, CDR2 SYDVKM. The CDR3 covers 15 residues. CDR3 coding DNA: TGTGCCAGCAGTTTTTCGGTACAGGGTTCCCACGAGCAGTACTTC. Its protein is CASSFSVQGSHEQYF. Using reference TRBV28 and TRBJ2-7 for the parts outside the CDR3, the full variable domain is DVKVTQSSRYLVKRTGEKVFLECVQDMDHENMFWYRQDPGLGLRLIYFSYDVKMKEKGDIPEGYSVSREKKERFSLILESASTNQTSMYLCASSFSVQGSHEQYFGPGTRLTVT.

With regard to this clone: The identical CDR3 is also encoded by other nucleotide sequences in the sample. The rearrangement joins TRBV6-1 to TRBJ1-3; D unresolved. Germline V CDR1 and CDR2: MNHNS, SASEGT. The CDR3 runs to 12 residues. V gave up 5 bases and J gave up 1 base, with 3 bases separating them. The CDR3 loop reads CASSPSGNTIYF. CDR3 DNA: TGTGCCAGCAGTCCTTCTGGAAACACCATATATTTT.

A remark on this clone: The sample carries other DNA sequences with the same CDR3. This chain uses TRBV11-2 with TRBJ2-7, with 7 bases matching TRBD1. V dropped 1 base and J dropped 2; count of bases not matched to a gene: 5. CDR3 length: 15 residues. Germline-derived CDR1 and CDR2 are SGHAT and FQNNGV. Written as DNA, the CDR3 is TGTGCCAGCAGCTTAGGACAGGGATCTCCCTACGAGCAGTACTTC. This codes for CASSLGQGSPYEQYF.

Remarks on this clone: Other DNA sequences within the sample encode an identical CDR3. The chain employs TRBV5-1 and TRBJ2-2; tentatively, D is TRBD2 (6 bases). V lost 4 bases and J 5 bases, leaving 9 bases between the germline ends. CDR1 is SGHRS and CDR2 is YFSETQ in the germline V gene. This CDR3 has 13 amino acids. The CDR3 nucleotides are TGCGCCAGCAGCCCAGGACTAACCGGGGAGCTGTTTTTT. Its translation is CASSPGLTGELFF.

This chain uses TRBV10-3 with TRBJ2-7; 9 bases are shared with TRBD1. The V segment lost 4 bases and the J segment 3 bases; nucleotides outside the gene matches: 10. The CDR3 length is 16 residues. CDR1 is ENHRY and CDR2 is SYGVKD in the germline V gene. The CDR3 sequence: CAISGVSGQGFYEQYF. CDR3 nucleotides: TGTGCCATCAGTGGGGTCTCTGGACAGGGGTTCTACGAGCAGTACTTC.

The chain is built from TRBV5-1 and TRBJ2-3, with D tentatively TRBD1 (5 bases). The length of the CDR3 is 15 residues. The V and J ends lost 5 bases and 2 bases respectively, with 15 bases between them. Germline V gene sequence: CDR1 SGHRS, CDR2 YFSETQ. The CDR3 DNA is TGCGCCAGCAGTCAAGGGGCTCTCCACACAGATACGCAGTATTTT. It translates to CASSQGALHTDTQYF. Using reference TRBV5-1 and TRBJ2-3 for the parts outside the CDR3, the full variable domain is KAGVTQTPRYLIKTRGQQVTLSCSPISGHRSVSWYQQTPGQGLQFLFEYFSETQRNKGNFPGRFSGRQFSNSRSEMNVSTLELGDSALYLCASSQGALHTDTQYFGPGTRLTVL.

The chain combines TRBV6-5 with TRBJ1-5; D may be TRBD1 (5 bases). Trimming took 5 bases from V and 7 from J, leaving 15 bases between them. Germline V lookup: CDR1 MNHEY, CDR2 SVGAGI. The CDR3 runs 14 residues. The CDR3 region is CASSRGGSGQPQHF. CDR3 DNA sequence: TGTGCCAGCAGTCGGGGGGGGTCAGGGCAGCCCCAGCATTTT.

The chain has TRBV30 and TRBJ2-2; 9 positions agree with TRBD2. CDR1 is GTSNPN and CDR2 is SVGIG in the germline V gene (reference sequence). The CDR3 is 16 amino acids. J lost 7 bases, V lost 1 base, and 10 bases had no gene match. The CDR3 protein is CAWSGVGGGAGGELFF. Here the CDR3 DNA reads TGTGCCTGGAGTGGAGTCGGCGGGGGGGCCGGCGGGGAGCTGTTTTTT.

The chain carries TRBV11-2 and TRBJ1-3, with D unresolved. CDR1 is SGHAT, CDR2 FQNNGV, per germline. Trimming pared 3 bases from V and 0 bases from J, leaving 15 bases between. The CDR3 extends over 17 amino acids. This chain's CDR3 is CASSLANTRFSGNTIYF. Written as DNA, the CDR3 is TGTGCCAGCAGCTTGGCGAATACCCGCTTCTCTGGAAACACCATATATTTT.

The chain recombines TRBV19 with TRBJ2-2; TRBD2 is a possible D gene (6 bases). This CDR3 comprises 15 residues. CDR1 LNHDA and CDR2 SQIVND come from the germline V gene (reference sequence). The V and J ends lost 7 bases and 2 bases respectively, with 14 bases between them. Written as DNA, the CDR3 is TGTGCCAGTACCGCCGGGACTCTAAACACCGGGGAGCTGTTTTTT. Its translation is CASTAGTLNTGELFF.

Worth noting for this clone: The same CDR3 can be traced to other DNA sequences in this sample. As DNA, the CDR3 is TGTGCCAGCAGCTCCCCGGGACAGGGAACCTACGAGCAGTACTTC. It codes for CASSSPGQGTYEQYF. The J gene is TRBJ2-7, the V gene TRBV28; 9 bases fit TRBD1. Trimming at V came to 6 bases and at J to 2 bases, leaving 8 bases not matched to a gene. Germline CDR1 reads MDHEN; CDR2 reads SYDVKM. The CDR3 extends over 15 amino acids.

This clone came up once. The chain joins TRBV9 to TRBJ2-2; 9 nucleotides align to TRBD2. After removal of 2 bases from V and 1 base from J, the junction contained 6 bases not matched to a gene. CDR1 and CDR2 (germline): SGDLS, YYNGEE. This CDR3 has 17 amino acids. The CDR3: CASSVNSGSWNTGELFF. In DNA, the CDR3 is TGTGCCAGCAGCGTGAATAGCGGGAGCTGGAACACCGGGGAGCTGTTTTTT.

J is TRBJ2-6 and V is TRBV6-4; D ambiguous. This CDR3 has 14 residues. Trimming left V 4 bases short and J 0 bases short, with 4 bases between. From germline, CDR1 is MRHNA and CDR2 SNTAGT. The CDR3, as DNA: TGTGCCAGCAGTGCAGGCTCTGGGGCCAACGTCCTGACTTTC. This gives the protein CASSAGSGANVLTF.

The chain joins TRBV15 to TRBJ2-7; unclear D gene. V was cut by 1 base and J by 5 bases, with 9 bases left in between. The CDR3 spans 13 residues. From germline, CDR1 is LNHNV and CDR2 YYDKDF (reference sequence). In nucleotides, the CDR3 is TGTGCCACCAGCAGAGGGGGAAAGGACGAGCAGTACTTC. This codes for CATSRGGKDEQYF.

The V call is TRBV30, the J call TRBJ1-2; no reliable D call. Trimming pared 5 bases from V and 5 bases from J, leaving 18 bases between. This CDR3 comprises 14 residues. Germline CDR1 is GTSNPN and CDR2 is SVGIG (reference sequence). The CDR3 sequence is CAWYKGLPFYGYTF. CDR3 DNA: TGTGCCTGGTACAAGGGCCTCCCTTTTTATGGCTACACCTTC.

V is TRBV7-9 and J is TRBJ2-1; D perhaps matches TRBD2 (5 bases). Germline values: CDR1 SEHNR, CDR2 FQNEAQ (reference sequence). The CDR3 covers 18 residues. The ends were cut back, 4 bases at V and 0 bases at J, with 19 bases in the middle. The CDR3 sequence is CASSSRRGRTDSYNEQFF. As DNA, the CDR3 is TGTGCCAGCAGCTCCCGTCGAGGGCGTACAGACTCCTACAATGAGCAGTTCTTC. Using reference TRBV7-9 and TRBJ2-1 for the parts outside the CDR3, the full variable domain is DTGVSQNPRHKITKRGQNVTFRCDPISEHNRLYWYRQTLGQGPEFLTYFQNEAQLEKSRLLSDRFSAERPKGSFSTLEIQRTEQGDSAMYLCASSSRRGRTDSYNEQFFGPGTRLTVL.

The gene calls are TRBV7-9 and TRBJ2-7; D is undetermined. Trimming pared 5 bases from V and 5 bases from J, leaving 10 bases between. CDR1 and CDR2 from the germline V gene are SEHNR and FQNEAQ (reference sequence). The CDR3 length is 12 residues. The CDR3, as DNA: TGTGCCAGCAGCCCGTCCAGTAACGAGCAGTACTTC. Translating gives CASSPSSNEQYF.

This sequence joins TRBV5-5 and TRBJ1-4; TRBD1 might be the D (5 bases). Trimming cost V 3 bases and J 4 bases, with 16 bases left between them. The CDR3 has 16 amino acids. CDR1 SGHKS and CDR2 YYEKEE come from the germline V gene (reference sequence). The CDR3, as DNA: TGTGCCAGCAGCTCTCTGCAGGGTATCTTTAATGAAAAACTGTTTTTT. Protein: CASSSLQGIFNEKLFF.

The V call is TRBV27, the J call TRBJ2-3, with D perhaps TRBD2 (5 bases). This CDR3 region has 13 residues. In germline, CDR1 is MNHEY, CDR2 SMNVEV (reference sequence). The germline V and J ends were trimmed by 4 bases and 5 bases, with 10 bases remaining between them. The CDR3 nucleotides are TGTGCCAGCAGTTCCCCCCGGGGAGATACGCAGTATTTT. It codes for CASSSPRGDTQYF.

This clone was detected only once. This chain links TRBV18 with TRBJ2-2; a possible D gene is TRBD1 (5 bases). Germline assignment: CDR1 KGHSH and CDR2 LQKENI. This CDR3 region has 14 residues. Trimming stripped 9 bases from V and 3 bases from J, with 14 bases between. The CDR3 spells CASYKGPYTGELFF. The DNA for the CDR3 is TGTGCCAGTTATAAGGGGCCGTACACCGGGGAGCTGTTTTTT.

This chain joins TRBV11-2 and TRBJ1-2, with D possibly TRBD1 on 6 matching bases. The V gene's germline CDR1 is SGHAT and CDR2 FQNNGV. CDR3 length: 15 residues. The V end lost 3 bases, the J end lost 6 bases, and 17 bases lay between the germline ends. As DNA, the CDR3 is TGTGCCAGCAGCTTTACCACCCGAGGGGGGCATGGCTACACCTTC. This translates into CASSFTTRGGHGYTF.

The gene calls are TRBV5-1 and TRBJ1-1; maybe TRBD1 (5 bases). The CDR3 loop spans 14 amino acids. V dropped 3 bases and J dropped 9 bases, with 18 bases sitting between them. CDR1 SGHRS and CDR2 YFSETQ come from the germline V gene. The CDR3 spells CASSWGDGTAKAFF. The CDR3 region has the DNA TGCGCCAGCAGCTGGGGGGACGGGACCGCGAAAGCTTTCTTT.